The 8 T cell receptor beta chains reported below all come from one sample, sequenced in a study of shared clonotypes between healthy human individuals. Naive CD8 populations comprised CD45RO-negative cells positively selected for CCR7, excluding terminally differentiated effector memory CD45RA+ cells. Clones were sequenced by immunoSEQ multiplex PCR, and TCRdb holds only the in-frame ones, with some missing. Of about 2.1 million clones in the sample, about 92% were seen once. The specimen sequenced was naive CD8+ T cells from PBMCs. These receptors were obtained from a man in his late teens or twenties in good health. Some clones in this sample may be carry-over from other donors' samples.

J is TRBJ1-5 and V is TRBV28; D might be TRBD1 (5 bases). This CDR3 comprises 14 residues. V dropped 6 bases and J dropped 3 bases, with 12 bases sitting between them. Germline loops: CDR1 MDHEN, CDR2 SYDVKM. CDR3 DNA sequence: TGTGCCAGCAGGGTTTGGGGGTCCAATCAGCCCCAGCATTTT. This gives the protein CASRVWGSNQPQHF.

This chain connects TRBV5-6 to TRBJ1-1; no clear D. The CDR3 sequence is 12 residues long. Germline CDR1 reads SGHDT; CDR2 reads YYEEEE. Trimming removed 0 bases at V and 9 bases at J, with 9 bases between. Here the CDR3 DNA reads TGTGCCAGCAGCTTGGGTTTGGGAAAAGCTTTCTTT. Residues: CASSLGLGKAFF.

The chain combines TRBV7-6 with TRBJ2-7, with TRBD1 matching over 8 bases. Germline V CDR1 and CDR2: SGHVS, FNYEAQ. CDR3 length: 17 residues. With 5 bases clipped from V and 1 base from J, the junction kept 13 bases outside the gene matches. CDR3 sequence: CASSPSAGGRTSYEQYF. The CDR3 bases are TGTGCCAGCAGCCCTAGCGCAGGGGGCAGAACATCCTACGAGCAGTACTTC.

The chain employs TRBV13 and TRBJ2-7, with TRBD2 matching 8 bases. Germline loops: CDR1 PRHDT, CDR2 FYEKMQ (reference sequence). This CDR3 is 16 amino acids long. Trimming at V came to 1 base and at J to 2 bases, leaving 7 bases not matched to a gene. CDR3 nucleotide sequence: TGTGCCAGCAGCTTAGCAGCGGGAGAATTCCCCTACGAGCAGTACTTC. It encodes CASSLAAGEFPYEQYF.

This clone was seen only a few times. The chain carries TRBV27 and TRBJ1-1, with unresolved D. The CDR3 has 15 amino acids. The V gene lost 8 bases and the J gene lost 1 base, with 17 bases spanning the gap. Germline assignment: CDR1 MNHEY and CDR2 SMNVEV (reference sequence). CDR3 loop: CASAERPEGNTEAFF. DNA for the CDR3: TGTGCCAGCGCCGAGAGACCCGAGGGGAACACTGAAGCTTTCTTT.

Note on this clone: This sample also contains other DNA sequences that code for the same CDR3. This rearrangement joins TRBV6-5 to TRBJ1-5; D unclear. Per germline, CDR1 MNHEY and CDR2 SVGAGI. CDR3 length: 12 amino acids. Trimming took 5 bases from V and 3 from J, leaving 5 bases between them. Written as DNA, the CDR3 is TGTGCCAGCAGTCCCCCCAATCAGCCCCAGCATTTT. Its protein product is CASSPPNQPQHF.

The V call is TRBV28, the J call TRBJ1-1; the D gene is possibly TRBD1 (5 bases). Germline V gene lookup returns CDR1 MDHEN and CDR2 SYDVKM. The CDR3 contains 16 residues. Trimming pared 3 bases from V and 0 bases from J, leaving 14 bases between. The CDR3, as DNA: TGTGCCAGCAGTTTGTCCCCGACAGCTATGAACACTGAAGCTTTCTTT. This gives the protein CASSLSPTAMNTEAFF.

The chain employs TRBV30 and TRBJ2-5; 7 nucleotides line up with TRBD2. The CDR3 covers 13 residues. The V gene's germline CDR1 is GTSNPN and CDR2 SVGIG (reference sequence). V was pared by 3 bases and J by 5 bases, with 6 bases of the junction left unmatched. The CDR3 DNA sequence: TGTGCCTGGAGAGGACTAGTCGTGGAGACCCAGTACTTC. Protein product: CAWRGLVVETQYF.